This T cell receptor (beta chain) was captured in a study of OX40 agonist ivuxolimab in advanced cancers. With 4 bases clipped from V and 5 bases from J, the junction kept 6 bases outside the gene matches. CDR1 is SGHRS, CDR2 YFSETQ, per germline. This CDR3 has 14 residues. Generated by immunoSEQ multiplex PCR, the TCRdb table keeps only in-frame clones and is missing some. The sample shows some 63,000 clones, about four fifths of them seen only once. The clonotype originates from an adult with an advanced solid tumor such as melanoma, head and neck, liver or kidney cancer. The chain combines TRBV5-1 with TRBJ1-5, with 7 bases that match TRBD1. The sample consisted of CD4+ or CD8+ T cells sorted from blood, taken in a trial of the OX40 agonist ivuxolimab. CDR3: CASSETGPHQPQHF. CDR3 bases: TGCGCCAGCAGCGAGACAGGGCCCCATCAGCCCCAGCATTTT. Full variable domain (outside the CDR3, taken from reference TRBV5-1 and TRBJ1-5): KAGVTQTPRYLIKTRGQQVTLSCSPISGHRSVSWYQQTPGQGLQFLFEYFSETQRNKGNFPGRFSGRQFSNSRSEMNVSTLELGDSALYLCASSETGPHQPQHFGDGTRLSIL.